In its sample, the clone carrying this TCR beta chain was seen many times. What it binds is unknown. The germline CDR1 and CDR2 sequences are SGHTA and FQGNSA. The CDR3 extends over 14 amino acids. V was pared by 5 bases and J by 4 bases, with 7 bases of the junction left unmatched. Universal primer sites and UMIs were introduced during 5'RACE template-switching synthesis of TCR cDNA. TCRdb re-called the 5' RACE reads with MiXCR, one entry per CDR3 protein. The top ten hold around 16% of the sample, which has about 510,000 distinct CDR3 sequences, around a fifth seen once. This sample was taken from a study of T cells after yellow fever vaccination. General study findings and limits: Subsequent to the booster, the majority of primary-vaccination clones reappeared (around 96% CD4, more than 70% CD8). Shared CD4/CD8 clonotypes were a small share, likely from convergent recombination. Contamination by abundant bulk-population clonotypes could be present in FACS-sorted repertoires.

The sequences come from PBMCs, collected roughly 20 days after the first yellow fever vaccination. The receptor was isolated from a man aged 18 to 35 who received the YFV17D yellow fever vaccine. The rearrangement links TRBV7-2 to TRBJ1-2, with 7 nucleotides matching TRBD1. The CDR3 coding sequence is TGTGCCAGCAGCCTAACCGGGACAGCCTATGGCTACACCTTC. This codes for CASSLTGTAYGYTF.